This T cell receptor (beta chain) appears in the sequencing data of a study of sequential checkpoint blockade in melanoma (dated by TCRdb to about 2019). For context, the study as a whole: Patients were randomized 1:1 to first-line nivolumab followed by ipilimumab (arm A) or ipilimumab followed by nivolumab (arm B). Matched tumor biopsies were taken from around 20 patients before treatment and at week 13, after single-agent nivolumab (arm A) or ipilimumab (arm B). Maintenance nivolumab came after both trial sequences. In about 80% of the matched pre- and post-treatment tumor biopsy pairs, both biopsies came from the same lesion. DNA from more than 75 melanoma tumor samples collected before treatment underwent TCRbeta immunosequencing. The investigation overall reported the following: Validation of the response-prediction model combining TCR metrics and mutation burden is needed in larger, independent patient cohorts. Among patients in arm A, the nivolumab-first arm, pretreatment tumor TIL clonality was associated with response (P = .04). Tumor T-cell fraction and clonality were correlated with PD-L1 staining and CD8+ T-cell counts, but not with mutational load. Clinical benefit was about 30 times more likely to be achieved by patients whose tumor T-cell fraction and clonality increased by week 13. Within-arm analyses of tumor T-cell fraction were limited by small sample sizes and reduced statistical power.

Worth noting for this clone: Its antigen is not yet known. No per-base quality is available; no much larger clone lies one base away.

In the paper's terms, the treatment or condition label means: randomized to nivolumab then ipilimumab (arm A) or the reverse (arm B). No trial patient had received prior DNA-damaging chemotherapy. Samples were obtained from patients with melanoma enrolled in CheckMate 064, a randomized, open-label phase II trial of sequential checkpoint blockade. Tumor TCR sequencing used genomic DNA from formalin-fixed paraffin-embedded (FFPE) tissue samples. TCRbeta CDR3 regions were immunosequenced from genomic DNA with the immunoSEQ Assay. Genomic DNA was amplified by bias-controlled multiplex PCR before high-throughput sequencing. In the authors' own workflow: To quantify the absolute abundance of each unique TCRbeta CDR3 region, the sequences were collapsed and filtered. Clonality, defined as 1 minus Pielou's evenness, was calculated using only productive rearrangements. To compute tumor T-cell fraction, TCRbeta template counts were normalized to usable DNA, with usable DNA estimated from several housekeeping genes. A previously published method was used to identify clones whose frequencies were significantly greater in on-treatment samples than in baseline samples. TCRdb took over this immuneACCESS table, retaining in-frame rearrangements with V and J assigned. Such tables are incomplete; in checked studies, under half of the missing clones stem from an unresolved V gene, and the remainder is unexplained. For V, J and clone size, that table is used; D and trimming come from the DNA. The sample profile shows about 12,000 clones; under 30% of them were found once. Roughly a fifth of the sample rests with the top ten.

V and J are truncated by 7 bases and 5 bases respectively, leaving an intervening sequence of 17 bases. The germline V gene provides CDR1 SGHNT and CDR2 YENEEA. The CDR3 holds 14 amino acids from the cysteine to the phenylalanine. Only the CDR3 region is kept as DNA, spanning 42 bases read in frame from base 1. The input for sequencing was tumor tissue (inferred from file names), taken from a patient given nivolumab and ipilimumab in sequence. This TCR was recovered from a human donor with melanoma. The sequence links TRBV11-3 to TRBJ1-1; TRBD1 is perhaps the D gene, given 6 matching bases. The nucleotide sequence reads TGTGCCAGCAACTTTAGGGGGGAGAGGACTGAAGCTTTCTTT. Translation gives CASNFRGERTEAFF.